This T cell receptor beta chain was obtained from a study of Graves' ophthalmopathy and Graves' hyperthyroidism. The authors amplified TCR beta CDR3 regions, and they did so from RNA transcripts for repertoire sequencing. HTBI primers served in a first-round RT-PCR, which a second-round multiplex PCR followed. TCRdb passed the multiplex PCR reads through MiXCR, listing each CDR3 protein once. The profile shows some 200,000 distinct CDR3 sequences, under 30% of them singletons. Study results and limitations: Among expanded thyroid clonotypes above 0.001 frequency, most also occurred in blood.

V shed 5 bases and J shed 1 base, with 8 bases lying between them. Germline V gene data show CDR1 as SEHNR and CDR2 as FQNEAQ (reference sequence). The CDR3 sequence is 13 residues long. This clonotype came up many times. Its antigen remains unidentified. Ophthalmopathy in the donors was of moderate-to-severe activity, with CAS ≥3, NOSPECS ≥4 and duration under 3 months. Exclusion applied to patients with other autoimmune diseases, uncontrolled infections, pregnancy or lactation. The evidence that diagnosis relied on was clinical symptoms, serum thyroxine, TRAb, thyroid ultrasound and orbital computed tomography.

The V call is TRBV7-9, the J call TRBJ1-1; D perhaps matches TRBD1 (6 bases). The receptor's source is a man in his fifties or sixties with Graves' ophthalmopathy. Sequenced sample: peripheral blood. The CDR3 bases are TGTGCCAGCAGCAACAGGGAGAACACTGAAGCTTTCTTT. Translation: CASSNRENTEAFF.